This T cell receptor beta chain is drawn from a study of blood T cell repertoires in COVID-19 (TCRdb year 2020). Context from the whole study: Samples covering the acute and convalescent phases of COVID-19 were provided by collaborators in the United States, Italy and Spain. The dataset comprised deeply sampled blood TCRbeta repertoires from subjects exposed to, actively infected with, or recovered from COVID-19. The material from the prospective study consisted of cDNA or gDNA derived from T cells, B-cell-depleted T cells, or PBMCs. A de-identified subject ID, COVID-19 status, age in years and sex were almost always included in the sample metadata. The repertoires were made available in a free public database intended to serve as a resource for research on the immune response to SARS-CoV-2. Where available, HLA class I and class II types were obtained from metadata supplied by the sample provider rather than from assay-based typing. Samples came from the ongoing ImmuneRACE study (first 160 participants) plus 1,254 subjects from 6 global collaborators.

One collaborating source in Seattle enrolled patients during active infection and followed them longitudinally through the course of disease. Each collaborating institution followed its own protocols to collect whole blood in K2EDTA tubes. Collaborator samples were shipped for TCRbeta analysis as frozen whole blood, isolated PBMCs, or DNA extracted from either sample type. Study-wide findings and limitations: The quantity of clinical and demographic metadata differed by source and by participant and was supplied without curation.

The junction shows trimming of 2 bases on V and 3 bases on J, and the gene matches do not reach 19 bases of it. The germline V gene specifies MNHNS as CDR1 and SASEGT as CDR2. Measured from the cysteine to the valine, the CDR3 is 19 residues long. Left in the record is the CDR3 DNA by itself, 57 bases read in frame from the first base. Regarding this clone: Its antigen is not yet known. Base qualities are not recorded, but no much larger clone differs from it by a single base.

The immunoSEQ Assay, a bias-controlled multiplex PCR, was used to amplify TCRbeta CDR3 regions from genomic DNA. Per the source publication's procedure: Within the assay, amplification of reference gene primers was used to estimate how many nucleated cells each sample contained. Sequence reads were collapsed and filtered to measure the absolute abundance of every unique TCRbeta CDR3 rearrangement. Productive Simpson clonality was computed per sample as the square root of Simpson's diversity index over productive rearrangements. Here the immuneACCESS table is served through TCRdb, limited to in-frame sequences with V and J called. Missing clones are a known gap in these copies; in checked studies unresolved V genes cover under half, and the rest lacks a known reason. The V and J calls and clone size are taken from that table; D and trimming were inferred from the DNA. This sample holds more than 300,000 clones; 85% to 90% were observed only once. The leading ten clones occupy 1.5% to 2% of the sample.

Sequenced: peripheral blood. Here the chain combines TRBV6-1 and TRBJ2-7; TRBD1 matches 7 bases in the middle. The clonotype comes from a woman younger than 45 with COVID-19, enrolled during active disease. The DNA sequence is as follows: TGTGCCAGCAGTGAACCTTTTCGTCGGGACAGCTCCAAGGGCTACGAGCAGTACGTC. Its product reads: CASSEPFRRDSSKGYEQYV.